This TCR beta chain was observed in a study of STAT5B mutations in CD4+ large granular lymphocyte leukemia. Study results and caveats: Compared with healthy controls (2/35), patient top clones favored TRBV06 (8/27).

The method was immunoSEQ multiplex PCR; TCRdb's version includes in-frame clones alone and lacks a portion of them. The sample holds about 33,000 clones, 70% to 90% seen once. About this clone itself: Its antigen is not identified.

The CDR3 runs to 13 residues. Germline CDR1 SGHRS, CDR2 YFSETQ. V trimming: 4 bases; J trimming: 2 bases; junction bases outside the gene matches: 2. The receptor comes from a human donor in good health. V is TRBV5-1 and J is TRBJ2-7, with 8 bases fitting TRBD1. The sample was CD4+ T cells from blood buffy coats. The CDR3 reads CASSTTGAYEQYF. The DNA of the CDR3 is TGCGCCAGCAGCACGACAGGGGCCTACGAGCAGTACTTC.